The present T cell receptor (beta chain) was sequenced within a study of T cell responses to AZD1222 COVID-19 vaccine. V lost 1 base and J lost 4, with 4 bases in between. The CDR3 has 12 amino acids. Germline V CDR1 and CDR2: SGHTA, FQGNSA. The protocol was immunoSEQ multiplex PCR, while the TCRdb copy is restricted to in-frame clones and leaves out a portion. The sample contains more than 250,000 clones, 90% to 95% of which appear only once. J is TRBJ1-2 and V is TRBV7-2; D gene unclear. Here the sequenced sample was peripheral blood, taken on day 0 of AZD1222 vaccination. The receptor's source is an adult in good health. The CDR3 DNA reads TGTGCCAGCAGCTTAGTTACCTATGGCTACACCTTC. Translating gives CASSLVTYGYTF.